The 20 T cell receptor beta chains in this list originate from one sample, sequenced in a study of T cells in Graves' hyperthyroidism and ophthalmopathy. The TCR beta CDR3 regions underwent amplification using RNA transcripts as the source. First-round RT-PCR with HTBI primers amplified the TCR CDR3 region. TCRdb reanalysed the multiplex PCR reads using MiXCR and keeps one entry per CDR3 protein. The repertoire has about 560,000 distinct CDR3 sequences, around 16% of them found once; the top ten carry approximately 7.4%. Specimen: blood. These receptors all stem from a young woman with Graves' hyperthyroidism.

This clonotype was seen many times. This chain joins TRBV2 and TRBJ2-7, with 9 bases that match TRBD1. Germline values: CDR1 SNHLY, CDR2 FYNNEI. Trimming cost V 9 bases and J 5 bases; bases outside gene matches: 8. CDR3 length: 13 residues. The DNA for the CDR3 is TGTGCCAGTGCCGGGACAGGGTTCCACGAGCAGTACTTC. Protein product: CASAGTGFHEQYF.

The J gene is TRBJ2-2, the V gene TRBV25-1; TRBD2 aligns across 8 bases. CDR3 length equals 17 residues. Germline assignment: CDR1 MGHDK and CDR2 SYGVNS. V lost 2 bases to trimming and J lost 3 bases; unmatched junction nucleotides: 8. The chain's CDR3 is CASSEGTSGSHTGELFF. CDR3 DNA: TGTGCCAGCAGTGAAGGTACAAGCGGGAGTCACACCGGGGAGCTGTTTTTT.

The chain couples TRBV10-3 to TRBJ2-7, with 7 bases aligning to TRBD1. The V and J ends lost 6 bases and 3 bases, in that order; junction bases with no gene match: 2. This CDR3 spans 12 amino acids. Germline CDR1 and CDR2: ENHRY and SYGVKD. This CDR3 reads CAIRRQGYEQYF. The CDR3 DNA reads TGTGCCATCAGGAGACAGGGCTACGAGCAGTACTTC.

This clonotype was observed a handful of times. The CDR3 DNA sequence: TGTGCCAGCAGTTACGTCGAGAGCTATAATTCACCCCTCCACTTT. Translating it yields CASSYVESYNSPLHF. V usage is TRBV6-5 and J usage is TRBJ1-6, with D unclear. This CDR3 is built from 15 residues. The germline CDR1 and CDR2 sequences are MNHEY and SVGAGI. V lost 2 bases to trimming and J lost 3 bases, with 8 bases between them.

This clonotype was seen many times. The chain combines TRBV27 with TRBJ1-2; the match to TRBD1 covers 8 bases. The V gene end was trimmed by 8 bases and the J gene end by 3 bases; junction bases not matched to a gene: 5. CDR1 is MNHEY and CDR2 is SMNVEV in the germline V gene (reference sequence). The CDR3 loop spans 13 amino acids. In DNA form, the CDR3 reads TGTGCCAGCGGGGTGGACAGGGACTATGGCTACACCTTC. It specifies CASGVDRDYGYTF.

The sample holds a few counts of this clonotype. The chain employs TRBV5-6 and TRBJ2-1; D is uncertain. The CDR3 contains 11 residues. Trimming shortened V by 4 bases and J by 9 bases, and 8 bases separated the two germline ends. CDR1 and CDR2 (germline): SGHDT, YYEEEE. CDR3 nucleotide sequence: TGTGCCAGCAGCCAGCTTGTTGAGCAGTTCTTC. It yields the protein CASSQLVEQFF.

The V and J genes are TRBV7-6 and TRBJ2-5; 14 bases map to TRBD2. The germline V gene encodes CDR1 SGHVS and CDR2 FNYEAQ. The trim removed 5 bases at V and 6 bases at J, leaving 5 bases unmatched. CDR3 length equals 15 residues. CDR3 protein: CASSQGTSGSKTQYF. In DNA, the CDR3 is TGTGCCAGCAGCCAAGGGACTAGCGGGAGCAAGACCCAGTACTTC.

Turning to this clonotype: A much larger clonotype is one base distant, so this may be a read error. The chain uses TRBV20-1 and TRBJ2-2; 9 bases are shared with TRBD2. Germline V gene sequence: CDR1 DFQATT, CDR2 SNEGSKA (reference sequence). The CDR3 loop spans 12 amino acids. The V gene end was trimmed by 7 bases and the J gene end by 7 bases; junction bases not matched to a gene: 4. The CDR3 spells CSGGGVVGELFF. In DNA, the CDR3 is TGCAGTGGCGGGGGGGTGGTCGGGGAGCTGTTTTTT.

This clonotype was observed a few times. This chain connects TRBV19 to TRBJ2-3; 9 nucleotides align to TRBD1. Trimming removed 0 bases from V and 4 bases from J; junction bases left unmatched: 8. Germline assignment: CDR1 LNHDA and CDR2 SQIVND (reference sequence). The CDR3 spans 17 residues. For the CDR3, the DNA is TGTGCCAGTAGTATAGAGAACAGGGGGCTCAGGGCAGATACGCAGTATTTT. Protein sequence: CASSIENRGLRADTQYF.

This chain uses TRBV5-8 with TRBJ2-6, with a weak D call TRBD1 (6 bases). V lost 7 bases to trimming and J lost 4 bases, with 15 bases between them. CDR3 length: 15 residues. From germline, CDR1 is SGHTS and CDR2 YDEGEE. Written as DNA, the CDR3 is TGTGCCAGCTATTACAGGGCGGGCGGGGCCAACGTCCTGACTTTC. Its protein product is CASYYRAGGANVLTF.

CDR3 sequence (DNA): TGCAGCGTTTCCGTGACAGGAAACACCGGGGAGCTGTTTTTT. Encoded protein: CSVSVTGNTGELFF. The genes are TRBV29-1 and TRBJ2-2; D may be TRBD1 (6 bases). CDR3 length: 14 residues. Per germline, CDR1 SQVTM and CDR2 ANQGSEA. Between the trimmed V and J ends, which lost 5 bases and 2 bases, there was a span of 12 bases.

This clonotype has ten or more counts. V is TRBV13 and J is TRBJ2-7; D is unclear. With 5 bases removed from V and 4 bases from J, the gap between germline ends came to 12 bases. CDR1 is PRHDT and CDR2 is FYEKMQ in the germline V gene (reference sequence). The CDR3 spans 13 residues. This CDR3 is CASSLGKEYEQYF. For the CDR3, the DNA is TGTGCCAGCAGCCTCGGCAAGGAGTACGAGCAGTACTTC.

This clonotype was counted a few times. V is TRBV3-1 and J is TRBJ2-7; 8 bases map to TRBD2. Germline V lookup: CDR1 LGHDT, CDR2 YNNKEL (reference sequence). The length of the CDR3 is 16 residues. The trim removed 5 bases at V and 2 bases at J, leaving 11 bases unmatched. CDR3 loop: CASSDHGLGGAYEQYF. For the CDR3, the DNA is TGTGCCAGCAGCGACCACGGACTCGGGGGGGCCTACGAGCAGTACTTC.

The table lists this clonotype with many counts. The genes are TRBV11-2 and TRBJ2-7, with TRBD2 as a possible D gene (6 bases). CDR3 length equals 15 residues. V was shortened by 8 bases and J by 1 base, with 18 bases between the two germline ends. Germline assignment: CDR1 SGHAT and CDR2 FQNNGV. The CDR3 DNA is TGTGCCAGCGGCCGTTTGGCTAGCGTGTCCTACGAGCAGTACTTC. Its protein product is CASGRLASVSYEQYF.

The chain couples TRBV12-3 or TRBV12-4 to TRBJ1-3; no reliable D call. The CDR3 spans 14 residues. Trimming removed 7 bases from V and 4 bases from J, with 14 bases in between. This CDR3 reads CASTRVLGGNTIYF. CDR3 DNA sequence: TGTGCCAGCACCCGAGTCCTAGGGGGAAACACCATATATTTT.

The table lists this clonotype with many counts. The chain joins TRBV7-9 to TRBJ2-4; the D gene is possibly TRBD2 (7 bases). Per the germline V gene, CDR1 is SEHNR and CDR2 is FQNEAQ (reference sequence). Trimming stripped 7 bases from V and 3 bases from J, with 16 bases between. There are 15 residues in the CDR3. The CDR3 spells CASTWGGFGKNIQYF. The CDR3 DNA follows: TGTGCCAGCACCTGGGGGGGCTTTGGCAAAAACATTCAGTACTTC.

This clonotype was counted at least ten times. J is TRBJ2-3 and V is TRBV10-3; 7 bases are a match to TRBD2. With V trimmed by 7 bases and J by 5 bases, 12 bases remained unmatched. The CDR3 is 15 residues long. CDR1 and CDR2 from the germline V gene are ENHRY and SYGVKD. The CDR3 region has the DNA TGTGCCATCAATGTGGGCGGAGGGGAGGGAGATACGCAGTATTTT. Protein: CAINVGGGEGDTQYF.

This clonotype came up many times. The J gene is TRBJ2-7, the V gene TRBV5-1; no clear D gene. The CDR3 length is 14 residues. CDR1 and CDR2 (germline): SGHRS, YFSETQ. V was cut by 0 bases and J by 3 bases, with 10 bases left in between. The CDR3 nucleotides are TGCGCCAGCAGCTTGGACCCGGTATACTACGAGCAGTACTTC. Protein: CASSLDPVYYEQYF.

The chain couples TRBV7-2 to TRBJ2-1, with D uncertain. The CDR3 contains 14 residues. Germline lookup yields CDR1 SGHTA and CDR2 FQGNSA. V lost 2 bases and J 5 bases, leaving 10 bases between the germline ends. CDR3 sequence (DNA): TGTGCCAGCAGCTTAATTCGCAGCAACAATGAGCAGTTCTTC. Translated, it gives CASSLIRSNNEQFF.

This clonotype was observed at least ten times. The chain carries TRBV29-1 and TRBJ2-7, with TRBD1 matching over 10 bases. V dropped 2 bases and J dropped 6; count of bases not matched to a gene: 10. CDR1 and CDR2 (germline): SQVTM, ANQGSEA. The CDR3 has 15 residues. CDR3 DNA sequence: TGCAGCGTTGAATCTACCGGGACAGGGGTACCCGAGCAGTACTTC. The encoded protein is CSVESTGTGVPEQYF.